A single sample gave rise to the 8 T cell receptor beta chains below, sequenced in a study of CXCR3-negative and CXCR3-positive naive CD8 T cells (dated by TCRdb to the late 2010s). The sample was run on a NextSeq 550. The Human TCR Profiling Kit (MiLaboratory) was used to make UMI-labeled 5' RACE TRB cDNA libraries. The reads were reprocessed in TCRdb, with one entry per CDR3 protein sequence and no accompanying DNA. This sample's table carries just over 60,000 distinct CDR3 sequences. Approximately 4.5% of the sample lies in the top ten. The specimen sequenced was naive CXCR3- CD8+ T cells from blood. The meaning of the sample's cell subset or site label: CD45RO-CCR7+CD27+CD95- naive CD8+ T cells lacking CXCR3 (TNR3-). All receptors derive from a human donor in good health. Some clones in this sample may be carry-over from other donors' samples.

The rearrangement links TRBV7-9 to TRBJ1-2; lacking DNA, the TRBD1 call made by TCRdb goes unchecked. Germline CDR1 reads SEHNR; CDR2 reads FQNEAQ (reference sequence). The CDR3 loop spans 16 amino acids. This CDR3 reads CASTPGGRGADYGYTF.

This chain joins TRBV2 and TRBJ2-1; TCRdb outputs TRBD1, but without DNA this stays unchecked. Per the germline V gene, CDR1 is SNHLY and CDR2 is FYNNEI. The CDR3 loop spans 16 amino acids. The CDR3 protein is CASSVLGVGVYNEQFF.

The chain is built from TRBV10-3 and TRBJ1-3; absent DNA, TCRdb's TRBD1 call cannot be checked. The CDR3 is made up of 14 amino acids. The V gene's germline CDR1 is ENHRY and CDR2 SYGVKD. This CDR3 is CAIYHPGSGNTIYF.

This chain connects TRBV4-3 to TRBJ2-3; TCRdb reports TRBD1, a call that lacks DNA to check it against. This CDR3 has 14 amino acids. Germline assignment: CDR1 LGHNA and CDR2 YSLEER. This CDR3 is CASSQEGMGASPVF.

The V and J genes are TRBV7-9 and TRBJ2-1; TCRdb picks TRBD2, but there is no DNA to check that call. Germline values: CDR1 SEHNR, CDR2 FQNEAQ (reference sequence). There are 15 residues in the CDR3. CDR3 region: CASSLEVSSYNEQFF.

The chain is built from TRBV6-6 and TRBJ1-1; TCRdb indicates TRBD1, and absent DNA this call remains unverified. Per germline, CDR1 MNHNY and CDR2 SVGAGI (reference sequence). The CDR3 runs to 16 residues. The CDR3 reads CASSYFGGQQNTEAFF.

The chain employs TRBV19 and TRBJ1-1; checking the TCRdb D call of TRBD1 is not possible without DNA. The CDR3 covers 14 residues. Germline lookup yields CDR1 LNHDA and CDR2 SQIVND (reference sequence). The CDR3 region is CASSLGQGTTEAFF.

The chain carries TRBV5-6 and TRBJ2-5. This CDR3 has 14 amino acids. Germline CDR1 and CDR2: SGHDT and YYEEEE. The CDR3: CASSWWTDQETQYF.